A selection of T cell receptor beta chains follows, all from one sample in a study of spatial heterogeneity in lung cancer. TCRdb re-called the 5' RACE reads through MiXCR, storing one row per CDR3 protein. The table lists over 10,000 distinct CDR3 sequences, under 6.5% of them singletons. The source was lung tumor tissue, collected at surgery. All receptors derive from a male donor with early-stage non-small cell lung cancer. Each CDR3 is given with its conserved first and last residue.

j_call v_call cdr3_aa
TRBJ2-5 TRBV5-6 CASSSGDGETQYF
TRBJ1-1 TRBV7-2 CASSLGGPEAFF
TRBJ2-1 TRBV9 CASSVELGRREQFF
TRBJ1-4 TRBV6-5 CASSPGTGSGEKLFF
TRBJ2-2 TRBV12-3/TRBV12-4 CASSFEGTGELFF
TRBJ1-1 TRBV7-6 CASSLAPDRASPEAFF
TRBJ2-5 TRBV4-3 CASSQDFGGGALETQYF
TRBJ1-2 TRBV11-2 CASSPQLTLYGYTF
TRBJ2-2 TRBV12-3/TRBV12-4 CASRLAENTGELFF
TRBJ2-1 TRBV6-5 CASSYSQRGAYNEQFF
TRBJ2-1 TRBV11-3 CASSLSGTVYNEQFF
TRBJ2-2 TRBV24-1 CATSDSRGAVTGELFF
TRBJ2-3 TRBV20-1 CSAFRRGGTQYF
TRBJ2-1 TRBV20-1 CSAFELAGTNNEQFF
TRBJ1-1 TRBV12-3/TRBV12-4 CAITRGADTEAFF
TRBJ2-3 TRBV28 CASSSGQGGLTDTQYF
TRBJ1-2 TRBV15 CATSRGGSDGYTF
TRBJ2-1 TRBV7-2 CASSSGLAGPPQFF
TRBJ1-4 TRBV7-2 CASTWGPTNEKLFF
TRBJ2-1 TRBV12-3/TRBV12-4 CASSLTVSSYNEQFF
TRBJ2-2 TRBV5-1 CASSLTSGRGTGELFF
TRBJ1-5 TRBV12-3/TRBV12-4 CASSLRGLGNQPQHF
TRBJ2-3 TRBV20-1 CSARSPTPSGSWVVTDTQYF
TRBJ1-1 TRBV5-4 CASSTSWNTEAFF
TRBJ1-6 TRBV7-2 CASSLAPLTGGDNSPLHF
TRBJ1-2 TRBV7-2 CASSFQGPYYGYTF
TRBJ2-2 TRBV6-1 CASLAGVVPGELFF
TRBJ1-6 TRBV12-3/TRBV12-4 CASSLRQSDSPLHF
TRBJ2-3 TRBV5-1 CASSFGQEAADTQYF
TRBJ1-1 TRBV4-1 CASSQDGGVVSTEAFF
TRBJ1-2 TRBV29-1 CSVELQNLNYGYTF
TRBJ2-2 TRBV12-3/TRBV12-4 CASSRAIANTGELFF
TRBJ2-2 TRBV7-9 CASSHEPTGELFF
TRBJ2-1 TRBV29-1 CSVVGVSSYNEQFF
TRBJ1-1 TRBV5-1 CASSLVDMNTEAFF
TRBJ1-4 TRBV18 CASSPGEGREKLFF